The sequence of this TCR beta chain was determined in a study of T cell responses to AZD1222 COVID-19 vaccine (dated by TCRdb to the early 2020s). Study-wide context: TCR sequencing was performed for about 240 trial participants, of whom some 200 were given two doses of AZD1222 and approximately 26 were given two doses of MenACWY control vaccine. Trial participants were enrolled into age subgroups of 18-55, 56-69 and 70-plus years, which contained roughly 140, 27 and 60 TCR-sequenced participants, respectively.

This clone is categorized as medium-sized (0.01 to 0.1%). Its antigen remains undetermined. No base quality values were provided; no much bigger clone lies one nucleotide off. The CDR3 regions of human TCRbeta chains were subjected to immunosequencing. The study's own analysis went as follows. Repertoire TCRs were matched against a reference library of SARS-CoV-2-specific TCRs generated with the MIRA antigen-specificity platform. Breadth was defined as the fraction of unique TCRs that were SARS-CoV-2-associated. Depth was defined as the fraction of total T cells that were SARS-CoV-2-associated. Using the MIRA data, each spike-specific TCR was mapped to the spike region that the TCR reacts to and placed in a CD4 or CD8 class. Log10-transformed breadth and depth values were compared by one-way ANOVA with Sidak's multiple comparisons tests. TCRdb holds this immuneACCESS table with in-frame rearrangements only. Some clones are missing; in checked studies, unresolved V genes explain under half, and the rest has no known cause. V and J calls plus clone size are reproduced from that table; the DNA served to infer D and trimming. The sample table holds under 150,000 clones, of which approximately 91% were seen once. The leading ten clones occupy under 6% of the sample.

Points the paper makes about the study in general: The 56-69-year group was small, and its depth increase did not reach significance, likely because of low power. Only five to seven AZD1222 recipients were SARS-CoV-2 seropositive at baseline, limiting conclusions about previously exposed vaccinees. The whole spike protein was spanned by vaccine-associated CD4 TCRs, and dominant responses were seen in regions 160-218 and 743-854. A significant rise in spike-specific TCR breadth and depth was observed after two AZD1222 doses relative to day 0 and relative to MenACWY recipients. Participants were mostly white British and included more females than males, and it was suggested by the authors that clonal diversity may have been underestimated. Because no day 14 peak-response samples were available, repertoires were characterized only after the peak T cell response. Epitopes outside the regions mutated in the B.1.351 and B.1.1.7 variants were reportedly recognized by nearly half of the unique spike-specific TCRs.

The time point label on this specimen signifies: about 28 days (+/-7) after the second vaccine dose. AZD1222 recipients with second doses at about 4 weeks or about 12 weeks were pooled, because spike-specific TCR depth and breadth did not differ between schedules. Samples from vaccinated people were obtained from the UK trials COV001 and COV002, which included a single-blind randomized controlled phase 2/3 trial of AZD1222 (ChAdOx1 nCoV-19) in healthy adults. Trial participant PBMC samples were collected at day 0 and day 28 after the second dose for TCRbeta chain sequencing. The CDR3, cysteine through phenylalanine, is 15 amino acids long. Of all the DNA, just the CDR3 is kept, 45 bases in frame from base 1. The germline V gene sets CDR1 to MNHNS and CDR2 to SASEGT. The V end loses 2 bases and the J end loses 0 bases, and a stretch of 10 bases separates them.

The rearrangement joined TRBV6-1 to TRBJ1-1; the D segment cannot be called with confidence. The source was peripheral blood, collected 28 days after the second AZD1222 dose. The sequence came from an adult who received the AZD1222 COVID-19 vaccine. In nucleotide form, the sequence is TGTGCCAGCAGTGAATCTCCAGAGATGAACACTGAAGCTTTCTTT. Its product reads: CASSESPEMNTEAFF.